The clone carrying this T cell receptor beta chain was found many times. From RNA, the CDR3 regions of TCR beta chains were amplified and sequenced. Scientists carried out first-round RT-PCR using HTBI primers and then a second-round multiplex PCR. TCRdb independently ran MiXCR on the multiplex PCR reads; one entry per CDR3 protein. The repertoire holds approximately 640,000 distinct CDR3 sequences, with about two fifths as singletons. The source of the sample is a study of Graves' ophthalmopathy and Graves' hyperthyroidism. Study-level information: Peripheral blood sampling occurred at initial diagnosis, before any treatment.

Clinical symptoms and serum thyroxine were used for diagnosis; TRAb, thyroid ultrasound and orbital computed tomography were also relied on. What supplied the PBMCs was roughly 10 ml of fresh peripheral blood. The germline gives CDR1 LNHDA, CDR2 SQIVND (reference sequence). Deletions cut 3 bases from V and 2 bases from J, with 14 bases between. The CDR3 is 15 amino acids. Material for sequencing was peripheral blood. This TCR came from an adult man with Graves' ophthalmopathy. V gene TRBV19 combines with J gene TRBJ2-7; perhaps TRBD1 as D (6 bases). The CDR3 bases are TGTGCCAGTAGTATGTTTCCAGGGGTCACCTACGAGCAGTACTTC. Translation: CASSMFPGVTYEQYF. Full variable domain (missing parts from reference TRBV19 and TRBJ2-7): DGGITQSPKYLFRKEGQNVTLSCEQNLNHDAMYWYRQDPGQGLRLIYYSQIVNDFQKGDIAEGYSVSREKKESFPLTVTSAQKNPTAFYLCASSMFPGVTYEQYFGPGTRLTVT.